Each of the 19 T cell receptor beta chains below was sequenced from the same sample in a study of breast tumors, draining lymph nodes, adjacent tissues. Breast cancer patients provided tissue from their axillary draining lymph nodes. TCRdb processed the multiplex PCR reads anew with MiXCR; each CDR3 protein has one entry. The sample has 270,000 or so distinct CDR3 sequences; over 25% are singletons. Sequencing was performed on axillary lymph node tissue. The receptors here all came from a female donor with breast cancer. Some clones in this sample may be carry-over from other donors' samples.

In regard to this clonotype: No conserved phenylalanine or tryptophan ends this CDR3, so it is likely a read error. The DNA is omitted, as the CDR3 cannot be located on it reliably, and the CDR3 follows TCRdb's listing. The rearrangement uses TRBV20-1 and TRBJ1-6; TRBD1, the table's D call, was not compared with the DNA. Germline V lookup: CDR1 DFQATT, CDR2 SNEGSKA (reference sequence). The CDR3 contains 8 residues when both ends are counted. CDR3 protein: CSAGQANY.

This clonotype was detected only once. V and J are TRBV28 and TRBJ1-2; weak D call: TRBD1 (6 bases). The CDR3 contains 14 residues. Germline CDR1 is MDHEN and CDR2 is SYDVKM. Trimming removed 6 bases from V and 0 bases from J, with 11 bases in between. CDR3 region: CASRETGTNYGYTF. The CDR3 DNA reads as TGTGCCAGCAGAGAAACAGGGACTAACTATGGCTACACCTTC.

This clonotype was recorded at least ten times. J is TRBJ1-4 and V is TRBV19; D is undetermined. CDR1 is LNHDA, CDR2 SQIVND, per germline (reference sequence). Trimming took 7 bases from V and 0 from J, leaving 9 bases between them. The CDR3 is 14 amino acids. The chain's CDR3 is CASTSVATNEKLFF. The CDR3 DNA sequence: TGTGCCAGTACCTCAGTAGCAACTAATGAAAAACTGTTTTTT.

About this clonotype: Just one base apart from a much larger clone, this may be a read error. The V gene is TRBV6-1, the J gene TRBJ2-3; D is unclear. The CDR3 is 14 residues long. The V end lost 5 bases, the J end lost 4 bases, and 13 bases lay between the germline ends. Germline-derived CDR1 and CDR2 are MNHNS and SASEGT. The CDR3 sequence: CASSRARTADTQYF. CDR3 in DNA: TGTGCCAGCAGTCGGGCCCGCACGGCAGATACGCAGTATTTT.

This clonotype has at least ten counts. The chain has TRBV5-5 and TRBJ2-3; 8 positions match TRBD1. V was pared by 4 bases and J by 4 bases, with 11 bases of the junction left unmatched. The CDR3 is 16 residues long. Per germline, CDR1 SGHKS and CDR2 YYEKEE (reference sequence). The CDR3 nucleotides read TGTGCCAGCAGCACCCACGGGACAGGCACCGCAGATACGCAGTATTTT. Translation gives CASSTHGTGTADTQYF. Complete variable domain (other parts from reference TRBV5-5 and TRBJ2-3): DAGVTQSPTHLIKTRGQQVTLRCSPISGHKSVSWYQQVLGQGPQFIFQYYEKEERGRGNFPDRFSARQFPNYSSELNVNALLLGDSALYLCASSTHGTGTADTQYFGPGTRLTVL.

This clonotype was recorded at least ten times. The chain employs TRBV3-1 and TRBJ1-2; D is unresolved. CDR3 length equals 13 residues. V lost 1 base and J lost 8, with 11 bases in between. The germline gives CDR1 LGHDT, CDR2 YNNKEL (reference sequence). In DNA form, the CDR3 reads TGTGCCAGCAGCCAAGGAACGATCAGAGGCTACACCTTC. Protein sequence: CASSQGTIRGYTF.

This clonotype showed up many times. The chain couples TRBV20-1 to TRBJ2-7; 8 bases align to TRBD2. The CDR3 has 14 amino acids. Germline CDR1 reads DFQATT; CDR2 reads SNEGSKA (reference sequence). V lost 5 bases to trimming and J lost 3 bases; unmatched junction nucleotides: 9. This CDR3 is CSAVREAGVYEQYF. In nucleotides, the CDR3 is TGCAGTGCTGTTCGTGAAGCGGGAGTCTACGAGCAGTACTTC.

This clonotype was observed at least ten times. The gene calls are TRBV5-8 and TRBJ1-2, with a possible D match to TRBD1 (6 bases). This CDR3 region has 13 residues. CDR1 and CDR2 (germline): SGHTS, YDEGEE. V dropped 1 base and J dropped 7 bases, with 11 bases sitting between them. The CDR3 spells CASSLWGAGGYTF. The CDR3 DNA sequence: TGTGCCAGCAGCTTGTGGGGGGCTGGTGGCTACACCTTC.

The gene calls are TRBV18 and TRBJ2-5; the D gene is possibly TRBD2 (5 bases). This CDR3 has 15 residues. Germline lookup yields CDR1 KGHSH and CDR2 LQKENI. The V and J ends lost 0 bases and 2 bases respectively, with 10 bases between them. This chain's CDR3 is CASSPPRTEQETQYF. In nucleotides, the CDR3 is TGTGCCAGCTCACCACCCCGGACTGAACAAGAGACCCAGTACTTC.

This clonotype was observed a few times. The rearrangement links TRBV28 to TRBJ1-4, with 7 nucleotides matching TRBD1. This CDR3 contains 15 residues. With 6 bases clipped from V and 7 bases from J, the junction kept 11 bases outside the gene matches. In germline, CDR1 is MDHEN, CDR2 SYDVKM. The CDR3 coding sequence is TGTGCCAGCAGATTCCCGACAGGGTCGGGTGAAAAACTGTTTTTT. This gives the protein CASRFPTGSGEKLFF. Using reference TRBV28 and TRBJ1-4 for the parts outside the CDR3, the full variable domain is DVKVTQSSRYLVKRTGEKVFLECVQDMDHENMFWYRQDPGLGLRLIYFSYDVKMKEKGDIPEGYSVSREKKERFSLILESASTNQTSMYLCASRFPTGSGEKLFFGSGTQLSVL.

This clonotype was seen ten or more times. DNA of the CDR3: TGCGCCAGCAGCTTAACAGGGGGCTCACCCCTCCACTTT. Translation: CASSLTGGSPLHF. V is TRBV5-1 and J is TRBJ1-6, with TRBD1 matching 9 bases. Trimming cost V 2 bases and J 10 bases; bases outside gene matches: 1. The length of the CDR3 is 13 residues. Germline CDR1 reads SGHRS; CDR2 reads YFSETQ.

This clonotype was observed once. This chain connects TRBV27 to TRBJ2-3; 10 nucleotides match TRBD2. The CDR3 is made up of 17 amino acids. In germline, CDR1 is MNHEY, CDR2 SMNVEV (reference sequence). Trimming took 3 bases from V and 0 from J; bases not matched to a gene: 6. The CDR3 reads CASSLKGLALSTDTQYF. Written as DNA, the CDR3 is TGTGCCAGCAGTTTGAAGGGACTAGCGTTAAGCACAGATACGCAGTATTTT.

The rearrangement links TRBV27 to TRBJ2-7, with D possibly being TRBD1 (5 bases). Germline CDR1 and CDR2: MNHEY and SMNVEV (reference sequence). Trimming shortened V by 3 bases and J by 2 bases, and 11 bases separated the two germline ends. The CDR3 length is 14 residues. The DNA of the CDR3 is TGTGCCAGCAGTTTTACAGGAAGAACCTACGAGCAGTACTTC. Translating gives CASSFTGRTYEQYF.

This clonotype was found a few times. This sequence joins TRBV3-1 and TRBJ1-3; no reliable D call. The CDR3 consists of 15 residues. With 1 base removed from V and 4 bases from J, the gap between germline ends came to 11 bases. The V gene's germline CDR1 is LGHDT and CDR2 YNNKEL (reference sequence). The CDR3 DNA is TGTGCCAGCAGCCAAGGGGCGGGAAGCGGAAACACCATATATTTT. Residues: CASSQGAGSGNTIYF.

This clonotype was detected ten times or more. The V gene is TRBV4-2, the J gene TRBJ1-2; D may be TRBD1 (5 bases). CDR3 length equals 15 residues. Germline CDR1 reads LGHNA; CDR2 reads YNFKEQ. Trimming pared 1 base from V and 0 bases from J, leaving 9 bases between. CDR3 in DNA: TGTGCCAGCAGCCAAGGGGGCCCCTCTAACTATGGCTACACCTTC. Its translation is CASSQGGPSNYGYTF.

This clonotype was seen many times. The CDR3 protein is CASSLGEGLSPLHF. The CDR3 DNA is TGTGCCAGCAGCTTAGGGGAGGGGTTGTCACCCCTCCACTTT. The rearrangement joins TRBV7-9 to TRBJ1-6; possible D gene TRBD1, 5 bases. CDR1 and CDR2 from the germline V gene are SEHNR and FQNEAQ (reference sequence). V lost 1 base and J 10 bases, leaving 11 bases between the germline ends. The CDR3 covers 14 residues.

CDR3 DNA: TGTGCCAGCAGCTTGGCCGACAGGGCGTACGAGCAGTTCTTC. This sequence encodes CASSLADRAYEQFF. The chain uses TRBV5-6 and TRBJ2-7; 7 bases line up with TRBD1. TRBJ2-1 explains the end of the DNA better; the J call may be wrong. Per germline, CDR1 SGHDT and CDR2 YYEEEE. The CDR3 has 14 amino acids.

This clonotype was detected ten times or more. This rearrangement joins TRBV7-2 to TRBJ1-5, with no clear D. V was shortened by 1 base and J by 7 bases, with 5 bases between the two germline ends. The CDR3 runs 12 residues. The germline V gene has CDR1 SGHTA and CDR2 FQGNSA. The CDR3 region is CASSLVAQPQHF. Written as DNA, the CDR3 is TGTGCCAGCAGCTTAGTAGCGCAGCCCCAGCATTTT. The full variable domain, with the rest looked up from reference TRBV7-2 and TRBJ1-5, is GAGVSQSPSNKVTEKGKDVELRCDPISGHTALYWYRQSLGQGLEFLIYFQGNSAPDKSGLPSDRFSAERTGGSVSTLTIQRTQQEDSAVYLCASSLVAQPQHFGDGTRLSIL.

The chain carries TRBV7-9 and TRBJ2-7; D is undetermined. V lost 5 bases to trimming and J lost 0 bases, with 8 bases between them. This CDR3 is built from 13 residues. The germline CDR1 and CDR2 sequences are SEHNR and FQNEAQ (reference sequence). CDR3 amino acids: CASSPPCSYEQYF. The CDR3 bases are TGTGCCAGCAGCCCTCCGTGCTCCTACGAGCAGTACTTC. Together with reference TRBV7-9 and TRBJ2-7, the CDR3 gives the full variable domain: DTGVSQNPRHKITKRGQNVTFRCDPISEHNRLYWYRQTLGQGPEFLTYFQNEAQLEKSRLLSDRFSAERPKGSFSTLEIQRTEQGDSAMYLCASSPPCSYEQYFGPGTRLTVT.